This T cell receptor beta chain was retrieved from a study of response to subunit inactivated influenza vaccine. Points on this clonotype: The antigen remains unidentified.

General observations from the study: Authors proposed each seasonal influenza vaccination draws in few new T cells.

CDR3 length equals 14 residues. Germline trimming cut 5 bases from V and 0 bases from J; bases unmatched to any gene: 3. CDR1 is SQVTM, CDR2 ANQGSEA, per germline. Each CDR3 protein is one row after TCRdb ran MiXCR on the RT-PCR reads. The sample includes more than 700,000 distinct CDR3 sequences, around 21% of them seen just once. The TCR was taken from a man aged 50 or older who received an inactivated influenza vaccine. The sequenced sample was PBMCs from blood, obtained 4 to 6 days after vaccination. The V gene is TRBV29-1, the J gene TRBJ1-4; 7 bases line up with TRBD1. CDR3 in DNA: TGCAGCGTTAGGGGACAGCCAACTAATGAAAAACTGTTTTTT. It encodes CSVRGQPTNEKLFF.